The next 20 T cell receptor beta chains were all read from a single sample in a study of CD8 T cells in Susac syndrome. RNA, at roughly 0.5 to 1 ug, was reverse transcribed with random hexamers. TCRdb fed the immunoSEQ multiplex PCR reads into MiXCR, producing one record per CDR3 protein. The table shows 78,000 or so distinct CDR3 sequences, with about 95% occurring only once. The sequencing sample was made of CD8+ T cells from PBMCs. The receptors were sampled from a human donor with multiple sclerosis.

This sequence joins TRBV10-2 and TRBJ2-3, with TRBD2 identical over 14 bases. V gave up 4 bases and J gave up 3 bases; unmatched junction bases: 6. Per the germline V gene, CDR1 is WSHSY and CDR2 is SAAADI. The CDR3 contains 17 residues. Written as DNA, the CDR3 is TGCGCCAGCAGTGGGGCGGGGACTAGCGGGAGAACAGATACGCAGTATTTT. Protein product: CASSGAGTSGRTDTQYF.

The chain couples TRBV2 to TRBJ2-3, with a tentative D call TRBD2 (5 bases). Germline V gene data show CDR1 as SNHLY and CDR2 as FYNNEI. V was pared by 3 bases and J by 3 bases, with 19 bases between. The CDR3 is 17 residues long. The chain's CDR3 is CASSERLREFRTDTQYF. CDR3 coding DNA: TGTGCCAGCAGTGAGAGACTGAGGGAGTTTAGGACAGATACGCAGTATTTT.

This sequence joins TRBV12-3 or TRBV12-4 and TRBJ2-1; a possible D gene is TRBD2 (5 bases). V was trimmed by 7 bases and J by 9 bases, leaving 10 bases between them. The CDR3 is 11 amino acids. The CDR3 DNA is TGTGCCAGCACCCTGAGCGGTGAGCAGTTCTTC. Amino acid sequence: CASTLSGEQFF.

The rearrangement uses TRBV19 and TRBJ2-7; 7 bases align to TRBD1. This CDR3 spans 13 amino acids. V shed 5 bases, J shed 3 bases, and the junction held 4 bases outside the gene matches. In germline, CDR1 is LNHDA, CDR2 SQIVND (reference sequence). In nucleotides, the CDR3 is TGTGCCAGTAGTCACAGGGGCCTCTACGAGCAGTACTTC. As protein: CASSHRGLYEQYF.

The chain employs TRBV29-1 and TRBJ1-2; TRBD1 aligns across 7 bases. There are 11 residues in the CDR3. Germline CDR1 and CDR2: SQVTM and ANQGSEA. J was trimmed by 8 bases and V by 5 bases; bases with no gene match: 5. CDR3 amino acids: CSVLGTVGYTF. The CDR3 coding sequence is TGCAGCGTTCTCGGGACAGTCGGCTACACCTTC.

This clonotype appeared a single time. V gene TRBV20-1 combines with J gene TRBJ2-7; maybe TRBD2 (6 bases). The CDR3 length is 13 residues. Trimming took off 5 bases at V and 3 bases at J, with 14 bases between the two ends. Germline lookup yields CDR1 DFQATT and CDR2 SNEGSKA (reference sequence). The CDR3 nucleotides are TGCAGTGCTCCTCAAGCGGGTGACTACGAGCAGTACTTC. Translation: CSAPQAGDYEQYF.

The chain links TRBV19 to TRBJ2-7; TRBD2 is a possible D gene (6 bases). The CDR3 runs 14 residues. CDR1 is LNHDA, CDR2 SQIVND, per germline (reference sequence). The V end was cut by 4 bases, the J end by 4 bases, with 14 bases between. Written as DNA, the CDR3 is TGTGCCAGTAGTACCGGGACTCCTGGGTACGAGCAGTACTTC. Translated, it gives CASSTGTPGYEQYF.

CDR3 DNA sequence: TGTGCCAGCAGCTCTAGGGGGCTAGTGGTTAATGAGACCCAGTACTTC. It is translated as CASSSRGLVVNETQYF. This rearrangement joins TRBV7-2 to TRBJ2-5, with 7 bases fitting TRBD1. In germline, CDR1 is SGHTA, CDR2 FQGNSA. V lost 4 bases to trimming and J lost 5 bases; unmatched junction nucleotides: 13. The CDR3 runs 16 residues.

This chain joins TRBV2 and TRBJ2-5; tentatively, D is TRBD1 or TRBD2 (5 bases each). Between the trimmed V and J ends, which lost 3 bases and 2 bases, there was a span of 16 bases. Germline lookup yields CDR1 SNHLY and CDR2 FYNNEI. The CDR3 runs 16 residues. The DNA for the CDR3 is TGTGCCAGCAGTGAGAGGGGTGGCGGGCAGCAAGAGACCCAGTACTTC. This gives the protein CASSERGGGQQETQYF.

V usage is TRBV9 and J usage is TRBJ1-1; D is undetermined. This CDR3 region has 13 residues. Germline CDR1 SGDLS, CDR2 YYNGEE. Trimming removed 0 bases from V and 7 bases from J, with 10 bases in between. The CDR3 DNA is TGTGCCAGCAGCGTAGGTGTCCGGGATGAAGCTTTCTTT. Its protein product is CASSVGVRDEAFF.

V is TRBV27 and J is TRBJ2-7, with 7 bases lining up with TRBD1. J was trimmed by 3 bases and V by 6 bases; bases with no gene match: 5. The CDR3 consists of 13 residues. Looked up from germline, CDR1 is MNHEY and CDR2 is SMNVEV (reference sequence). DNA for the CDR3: TGTGCCAGCAGACCGGGACAGAACTACGAGCAGTACTTC. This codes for CASRPGQNYEQYF.

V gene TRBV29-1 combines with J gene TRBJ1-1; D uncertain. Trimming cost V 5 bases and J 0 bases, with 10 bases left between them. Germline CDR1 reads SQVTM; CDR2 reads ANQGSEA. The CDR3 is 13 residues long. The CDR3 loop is CSVRLSMNTEAFF. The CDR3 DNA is TGCAGCGTTCGACTGAGCATGAACACTGAAGCTTTCTTT.

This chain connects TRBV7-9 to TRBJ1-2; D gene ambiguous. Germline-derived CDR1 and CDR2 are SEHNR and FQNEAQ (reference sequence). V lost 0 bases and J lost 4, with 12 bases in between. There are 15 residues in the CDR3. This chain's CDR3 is CASSLAVAAVYGYTF. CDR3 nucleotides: TGTGCCAGCAGCTTAGCGGTTGCAGCGGTCTATGGCTACACCTTC.

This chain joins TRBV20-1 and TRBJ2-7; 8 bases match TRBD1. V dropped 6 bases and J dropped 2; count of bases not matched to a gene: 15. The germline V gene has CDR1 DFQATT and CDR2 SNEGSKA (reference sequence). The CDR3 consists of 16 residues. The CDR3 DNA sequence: TGCAGTGCGTGGGGCCGGGGCCAGGGGGCTCCCTACGAGCAGTACTTC. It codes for CSAWGRGQGAPYEQYF.

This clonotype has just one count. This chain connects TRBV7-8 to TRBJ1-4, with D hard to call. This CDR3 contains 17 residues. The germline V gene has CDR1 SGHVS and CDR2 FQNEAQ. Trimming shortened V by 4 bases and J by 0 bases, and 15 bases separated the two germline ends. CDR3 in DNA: TGTGCCAGCAGCTCACAAACTACGGGCGCAACTAATGAAAAACTGTTTTTT. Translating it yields CASSSQTTGATNEKLFF.

Here the CDR3 DNA reads TGTGCCAGCAGCTTGGGCAGGGGGCGGAATCAGCCCCAGCATTTT. This translates into CASSLGRGRNQPQHF. The V gene is TRBV5-6, the J gene TRBJ1-5; 8 bases align to TRBD1. CDR1 is SGHDT, CDR2 YYEEEE, per germline. The CDR3 has 15 residues. Trimming cost V 0 bases and J 4 bases; bases outside gene matches: 3.

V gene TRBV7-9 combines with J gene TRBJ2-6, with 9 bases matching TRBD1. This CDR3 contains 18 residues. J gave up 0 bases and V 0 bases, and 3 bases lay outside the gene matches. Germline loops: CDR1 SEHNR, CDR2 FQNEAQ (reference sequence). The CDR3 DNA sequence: TGTGCCAGCAGCTTAGCGGACAGGGGTGTCTCTGGGGCCAACGTCCTGACTTTC. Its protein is CASSLADRGVSGANVLTF.

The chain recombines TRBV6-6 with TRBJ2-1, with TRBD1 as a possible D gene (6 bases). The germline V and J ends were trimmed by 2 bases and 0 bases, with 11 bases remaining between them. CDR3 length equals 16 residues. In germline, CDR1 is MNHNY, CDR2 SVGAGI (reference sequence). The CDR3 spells CASSYAPDSSYNEQFF. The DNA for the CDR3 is TGTGCCAGCAGTTACGCCCCGGACAGCTCCTACAATGAGCAGTTCTTC.

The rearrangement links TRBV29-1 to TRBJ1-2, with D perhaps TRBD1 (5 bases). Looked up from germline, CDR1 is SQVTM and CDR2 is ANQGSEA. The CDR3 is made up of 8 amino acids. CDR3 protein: CSDSGYTF. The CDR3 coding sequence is TGCAGTGACAGTGGCTACACCTTC.

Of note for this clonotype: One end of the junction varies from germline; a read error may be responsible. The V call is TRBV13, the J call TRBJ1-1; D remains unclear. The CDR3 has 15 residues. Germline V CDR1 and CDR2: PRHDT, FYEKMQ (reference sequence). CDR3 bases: TGTGCCAGCAGCCTAGGGAACTCGTTGAACACTGAAGCTTTCTTT. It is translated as CASSLGNSLNTEAFF.